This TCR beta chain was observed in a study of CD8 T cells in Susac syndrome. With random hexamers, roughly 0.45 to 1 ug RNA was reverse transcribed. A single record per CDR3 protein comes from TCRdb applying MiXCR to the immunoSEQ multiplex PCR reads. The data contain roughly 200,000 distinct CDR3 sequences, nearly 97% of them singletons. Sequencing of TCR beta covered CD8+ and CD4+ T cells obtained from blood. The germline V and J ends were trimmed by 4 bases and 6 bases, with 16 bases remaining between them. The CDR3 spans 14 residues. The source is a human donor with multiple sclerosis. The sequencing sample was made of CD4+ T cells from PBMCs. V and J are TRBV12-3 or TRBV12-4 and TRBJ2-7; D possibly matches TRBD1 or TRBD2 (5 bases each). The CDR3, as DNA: TGTGCCAGCAGTTCAACGGGACCGCTAGGCGAGCAGTACTTC. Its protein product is CASSSTGPLGEQYF.